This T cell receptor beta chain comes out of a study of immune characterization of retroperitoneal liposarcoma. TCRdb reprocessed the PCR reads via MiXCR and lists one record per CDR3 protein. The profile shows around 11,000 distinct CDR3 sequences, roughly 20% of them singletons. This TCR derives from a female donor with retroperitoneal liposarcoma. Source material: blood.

This chain's CDR3 is CASTVNYGYTF. DNA of the CDR3: TGTGCCAGCACGGTCAATTATGGCTACACCTTC. V is TRBV6-1 and J is TRBJ1-2; D ambiguous. V lost 7 bases and J lost 5, with 8 bases in between. Germline CDR1 and CDR2: MNHNS and SASEGT. The CDR3 runs 11 residues.